Listed below are T cell receptor beta chains from one sample, sequenced in a study of CD8 T cells in Susac syndrome. Each CDR3 protein gets one entry after TCRdb re-called the immunoSEQ multiplex PCR reads with MiXCR. The sample includes around 150,000 distinct CDR3 sequences, nearly 95% of them seen just once. Sequencing was performed on CD8+ T cells from PBMCs. The receptors originated from a human donor in good health. Each CDR3 is given with its conserved first and last residue.

TRBV7-9,TRBJ1-1,CASSSSTVAEAFF
TRBV4-1,TRBJ2-7,CASSQVHSTGAEQYF
TRBV30,TRBJ2-5,CAWSVRGGGETQYF
TRBV7-9,TRBJ2-1,CASSWGLAGTGEQFF
TRBV5-6,TRBJ2-1,CASRQGRILSSYNEQFF
TRBV27,TRBJ2-2,CASQAGQNTGELFF
TRBV27,TRBJ2-7,CASSIRAGNEQYF
TRBV29-1,TRBJ1-2,CSVQERHGYTF
TRBV3-1,TRBJ2-3,CASSQVLAVDTQYF
TRBV30,TRBJ1-4,CAWSYGTNEKLFF
TRBV9,TRBJ2-3,CASSGRELSTDTQYF
TRBV9,TRBJ2-7,CASSVEAGAYEQYF
TRBV23-1,TRBJ1-2,CAAVGGGGGYTF
TRBV9,TRBJ1-2,CASSVSDHYGYTF
TRBV27,TRBJ2-1,CASSPGGLREQFF
TRBV30,TRBJ2-6,CAWSARRDVPGANVLTF
TRBV20-1,TRBJ2-7,CSAIGQVGHEQYF
TRBV29-1,TRBJ1-1,CSATGYTEAFF
TRBV6-5,TRBJ1-2,CASSYEGLNYGYTF
TRBV30,TRBJ2-3,CAWSEPGLAGPDTQYF
TRBV2,TRBJ2-1,CASRDSGVSYNEQFF
TRBV27,TRBJ2-3,CATRGLLTDTQYF
TRBV2,TRBJ2-5,CASSDGTEYQETQYF
TRBV28,TRBJ1-2,CASSLVQGDYGYTF
TRBV25-1,TRBJ2-1,CASSVNPLYNEQFF
TRBV6-2/TRBV6-3,TRBJ1-5,CASSLGGVQPQHF
TRBV5-6,TRBJ1-2,CASSFSADLGLYGYTF
TRBV6-5,TRBJ1-2,CASSYTTGPANYGYTF
TRBV28,TRBJ1-5,CASSVYQPQHF
TRBV9,TRBJ2-1,CASSLGLAGRNEQFF
TRBV4-2,TRBJ2-3,CASSQPGGDTQYF
TRBV19,TRBJ1-5,CASSTRPLDAQHF
TRBV27,TRBJ2-7,CASSEQGSYEQYF
TRBV27,TRBJ2-3,CASGPAGPSTDTQYF
TRBV5-1,TRBJ2-3,CASSLLGGSTDTQYF
TRBV20-1,TRBJ1-5,CSARDKYQPQHF
TRBV30,TRBJ2-2,CAWTPTGDTGELFF
TRBV5-6,TRBJ2-1,CASSAGTLNNEQFF
TRBV24-1,TRBJ2-2,CATSDYRQGDTGELFF
TRBV4-2,TRBJ2-7,CASSQEQGYEQYF
TRBV24-1,TRBJ1-2,CATSGGANGYTF
TRBV2,TRBJ1-5,CASKDQNQPQHF
TRBV29-1,TRBJ2-1,CSVEGRLAGGPREQFF
TRBV5-8,TRBJ1-5,CASSLGGRDQPQHF
TRBV29-1,TRBJ2-1,CSVILANSYNEQFF
TRBV5-1,TRBJ2-1,CASSLDWPYNEQFF
TRBV9,TRBJ1-1,CASSVGYGASGTGNTEAFF
TRBV9,TRBJ2-1,CASSVGSSGVGNEQFF
TRBV2,TRBJ2-7,CASSEGEAYEQYF
TRBV29-1,TRBJ1-1,CSVEDNPAFF
TRBV14,TRBJ1-1,CATSPRVSNTEAFF
TRBV7-9,TRBJ2-3,CASSRTRESASTDTQYF